A selection of T cell receptor beta chains follows, all from one sample in a study of PD-1 blockade in classical Hodgkin lymphoma. Repertoires were generated with immunoSEQ multiplex PCR, while TCRdb's copy carries only in-frame clones and drops some. The data show approximately 15,000 clones, 83% seen once. This sample comprised peripheral blood mononuclear cells (PBMCs), obtained at baseline. All receptors derive from a human donor with classical Hodgkin lymphoma. The CDR3 runs from the conserved cysteine through the conserved F or W. The order of the fields is D gene, J gene, CDR3 length, clone size, V gene, CDR3 DNA, CDR3 protein. A D gene is named only where the DNA matches it firmly. Clone size is given for some rows only: seen once, a few or many times, or a class if the clone is expanded.

d_call: TRBD2; j_call: TRBJ2-5; cdr3_length: 14; clone_size: .; v_call: TRBV4-3; cdr3_nt: TGCGCCAGCAGACAGGGACTAGTATCAGAGACCCAGTACTTC; cdr3_aa: CASRQGLVSETQYF
d_call: TRBD1; j_call: TRBJ2-2; cdr3_length: 16; clone_size: .; v_call: TRBV5-6; cdr3_nt: TGTGCCAGCAGCTTGGGGGACAGGGGATTAGTCGGGGAGCTGTTTTTT; cdr3_aa: CASSLGDRGLVGELFF
d_call: TRBD1; j_call: TRBJ1-5; cdr3_length: 15; clone_size: .; v_call: TRBV28; cdr3_nt: TGTGCCAGCCACGACAGGGGGAGGGGCAATCAGCCCCAGCATTTT; cdr3_aa: CASHDRGRGNQPQHF
d_call: .; j_call: TRBJ1-1; cdr3_length: 13; clone_size: .; v_call: TRBV5-1; cdr3_nt: TGCGCCATCCCCGGGGGGGAGAGCACTGAAGCTTTCTTT; cdr3_aa: CAIPGGESTEAFF
d_call: .; j_call: TRBJ2-3; cdr3_length: 17; clone_size: .; v_call: TRBV25-1; cdr3_nt: TGTGCCAGCAGTGAAGTGAAAGGGGGCGGGGGCACAGATACGCAGTATTTT; cdr3_aa: CASSEVKGGGGTDTQYF
d_call: TRBD2; j_call: TRBJ2-3; cdr3_length: 16; clone_size: .; v_call: TRBV7-2; cdr3_nt: TGTGCCAGCAGCATAGGCGGGACTAGCGGGGGGGATACGCAGTATTTT; cdr3_aa: CASSIGGTSGGDTQYF
d_call: .; j_call: TRBJ2-7; cdr3_length: 16; clone_size: .; v_call: TRBV29-1; cdr3_nt: TGCAGCGTTGTCTCCGGCTCCGGGACACAGTCCTACGAGCAGTACTTC; cdr3_aa: CSVVSGSGTQSYEQYF
d_call: .; j_call: TRBJ2-3; cdr3_length: 14; clone_size: .; v_call: TRBV7-3; cdr3_nt: TGTGCCAGCAGCTTAGGGGACAACACAGATACGCAGTATTTT; cdr3_aa: CASSLGDNTDTQYF
d_call: .; j_call: TRBJ2-1; cdr3_length: 11; clone_size: .; v_call: TRBV5-6; cdr3_nt: TGTGCCAGCAGCTTTATAAATGAGCAGTTCTTC; cdr3_aa: CASSFINEQFF
d_call: .; j_call: TRBJ1-1; cdr3_length: 15; clone_size: .; v_call: TRBV28; cdr3_nt: TGTGCCAGCAGTTTACTTGACCAGGGGAACACTGAAGCTTTCTTT; cdr3_aa: CASSLLDQGNTEAFF
d_call: .; j_call: TRBJ2-2; cdr3_length: 15; clone_size: once; v_call: TRBV27; cdr3_nt: TGTGCCAGCAGTTTATCCTTGCGGGGAATCGGGGAGCTGTTTTTT; cdr3_aa: CASSLSLRGIGELFF
d_call: .; j_call: TRBJ1-1; cdr3_length: 12; clone_size: .; v_call: TRBV29-1; cdr3_nt: TGCAGCGTTGACAGGGATTGGGCTGAAGCTTTCTTT; cdr3_aa: CSVDRDWAEAFF
d_call: TRBD1; j_call: TRBJ1-4; cdr3_length: 15; clone_size: .; v_call: TRBV14; cdr3_nt: TGTGCCAGCAGCCAGTTAAGACAGGGTGGTGAAAAACTGTTTTTT; cdr3_aa: CASSQLRQGGEKLFF
d_call: .; j_call: TRBJ2-1; cdr3_length: 13; clone_size: once; v_call: TRBV2; cdr3_nt: TGTGCCAGCAGGGAGGACAGCCCCGGGAAGCAGTTCTTC; cdr3_aa: CASREDSPGKQFF
d_call: TRBD1; j_call: TRBJ2-3; cdr3_length: 15; clone_size: .; v_call: TRBV5-1; cdr3_nt: TGCGCCAGCAGCTATGACAGGGTTATCACAGATACGCAGTATTTT; cdr3_aa: CASSYDRVITDTQYF
d_call: .; j_call: TRBJ2-1; cdr3_length: 14; clone_size: once; v_call: TRBV2; cdr3_nt: TGTGCCAGCAGTGACGACCCCACCTACAATGAGCAGTTCTTC; cdr3_aa: CASSDDPTYNEQFF